This TCR beta chain was profiled in a study of shared clonotypes between healthy human individuals (TCRdb year 2020). Background on the whole study: A couple of women and a few men aged 18 to 49 years were included in the cohort. For each donor, CD4 naive and CD4 memory were each run on three plates, CD8 naive on two plates, and CD8 memory on one plate. To estimate repertoire size and how much clonotype sharing occurs between individuals, the study deeply sequenced the blood TCR repertoires of about 5 healthy adults. To increase sequencing depth and limit assay-specific biases, TCR repertoire library preparation and sequencing were carried out by different laboratories using diverse techniques. Each donor's leukapheresis produced roughly between roughly 0.94 and 9.5 billion PBMCs. The full study reports these points: Because the study included only a small number of donors, the genetic and exposure-history diversity represented was limited. Estimated clonotype richness was generally larger for naive than for memory subsets. Even with the large sequencing depth, rarefaction of the sorted-subset datasets indicated that sequencing was incomplete. Sharing across several donors was observed for 4.5% to 6.5% of naive CD4, over 3% of naive CD8, 2% to 2.5% of memory CD4, and about 0.39% of memory CD8 clonotypes. Only blood was sampled, and tissue TCR repertoires likely differ from those in blood. Based on pairwise subsampling, the degree of clonotype sharing among donors was expected to be affected by sequencing depth. Clonotypes shared by all four sorted-subset donors showed higher generation probabilities than non-shared clonotypes.

TCR CDR3 regions were amplified from genomic DNA by multiplex PCR using the deep immunoSEQ assay. Genomic DNA extracted from each cell subset was distributed evenly over all wells of several immunoSEQ 96-well plates, and each plate served as one replicate. For sorted subsets, each replicate PCR was loaded with about 200 ng genomic DNA, equivalent to about 30,000 T cell genomes. Purified libraries were measured with a Qubit 3.0 fluorometer, size-checked on a Bioanalyzer 2100, and measured again with the KAPA Library Quantification kit. Every immunoSEQ 96-well plate was sequenced on a separate single-read 150-cycle Illumina NextSeq 550 flow cell. The authors' pipeline ran thus. The immunoSEQ output contained only junctional sequences without quality scores, so filtering could not match that applied to full-length reads. To assign V/J genes and CDR3, sequences were annotated using PyIR, a Python wrapper for IgBLAST v1.9, with IMGT germline references. Any read was removed if the V/J assignment was weak (E-value above 1e-6), the CDR3 was missing, or the read contained stop codons, out-of-frame junctions, or ambiguous translated residues. V3J clonotypes were defined as sequences sharing an identical inferred V gene, J gene, and CDR3 amino acid sequence. To compute the percentage overlap between repertoires, the number of shared unique clonotypes was divided by the size of the smaller repertoire. Richness of each repertoire was evaluated using RTK rarefaction, the Chao1 estimator, and Recon v2.1 estimates of unobserved clonotypes. Generation probabilities for all TCRbeta clonotypes obtained by the gDNA method from several donors were computed using OLGA. As stored in TCRdb, this immuneACCESS dataset retains in-frame rearrangements with V and J assigned. A fraction of the clones does not appear; measured against another copy, unresolved V genes explain less than half of the discrepancy, and the remainder lacks a known reason. The V and J calls and clone size come from that table; D and trimming were worked out from the DNA. The sample records roughly 1,600,000 clones, roughly 98.5% of which are singletons. The ten largest clones add up to roughly 0.36% of the sample.

The CDR1 and CDR2 encoded by the germline V gene are MNHEY and SVGAGI. V is shortened by 2 bases, J by 0 bases, and the region joining them spans 12 bases. The CDR3 runs 16 residues from the cysteine to the phenylalanine. Just CDR3 DNA is preserved here, 48 bases in frame from base 1. With respect to this clone: The antigen it recognizes is unknown. It has no much larger one-base neighbor in the sample; base qualities were not kept.

Donors were healthy HIV-negative adults with no recently reported acute infections or vaccinations. All donors were Caucasian adults living in Nashville, Tennessee, USA. CD4+ T cells were enriched by magnetic negative selection, after which naive cells were positively selected on CD45RA and the negative fraction was taken as the memory subset. Blood was obtained by leukapheresis, after which PBMCs were separated by Ficoll-Histopaque density gradient centrifugation and cryopreserved in liquid nitrogen vapor phase. Purity and quantity of every magnetically sorted T cell population were checked by analytical flow cytometry. From each sorted fraction, genomic DNA was isolated and quantified by UV absorbance on a Nanodrop 2000c.

This receptor was identified in a man aged 25 to 40 in good health. The V and J genes are TRBV6-5 and TRBJ2-3, with TRBD2 perhaps the D gene, on 6 matching bases. The specimen was naive CD4+ T cells sorted from blood. The sample's cell subset or site label, in plain terms: CD45RA+ positively selected. The nucleotide sequence is TGTGCCAGCAGTTACGTTGGGGCGGGGAGCACAGATACGCAGTATTTT. This codes for CASSYVGAGSTDTQYF.